This T cell receptor beta chain was found in a study of CD8+ T cells in alopecia areata. Study information: In an open-label trial, patients got 5 to 10 mg tofacitinib twice daily. Percentage of affected scalp area was the basis on which treated patients' severity was scored.

Extracted RNA was reverse transcribed into cDNA, the sequencing template. Sequencing used immunoSEQ multiplex PCR; TCRdb keeps in-frame clones, though not all of them. The profile shows roughly 200,000 clones, 50% to 65% of them singletons. The CDR3 has 18 residues. The germline V gene has CDR1 PRHDT and CDR2 FYEKMQ (reference sequence). The ends were cut back, 4 bases at V and 2 bases at J, with 22 bases in the middle. Documented treatment: oral pan-JAK inhibitor, 5-10 mg twice daily. The chain employs TRBV13 and TRBJ2-3; weak D call: TRBD1 (6 bases). Sequences were derived from CD8+ T cells sorted from blood, sampled at week 24, from a patient treated with tofacitinib. This receptor was obtained from a human donor with alopecia areata. The CDR3 loop is CASSSNRHRDTNTDTQYF. The DNA for the CDR3 is TGTGCCAGCAGCTCCAACAGGCACCGGGACACTAACACAGATACGCAGTATTTT.